A single sample is the source of the 27 T cell receptor beta chains below, sequenced in a study of cytomegalovirus exposure and HLA in healthy donors. It was with 60 Vbeta and 13 Jbeta primers that the PCR ran. Method: immunoSEQ multiplex PCR; TCRdb's copy keeps in-frame clones and lacks some. The sample contains 100,000 to 150,000 clones, 70% to 80% of which appear only once. Sequencing was carried out using PBMCs. Source of these receptors: a woman in her forties or fifties in good health and CMV-seropositive.

CDR3 sequence (DNA): TGTGCCAGCAGCTTGGGGGGGACTAGCGGGAGTACCGAGCAGTACTTC. This sequence encodes CASSLGGTSGSTEQYF. The V gene is TRBV7-2, the J gene TRBJ2-7, with 14 bases that match TRBD2. CDR1 is SGHTA, CDR2 FQGNSA, per germline. Losses at the gene ends were 3 bases for V and 6 bases for J; bases not matched to a gene: 7. The CDR3 extends over 16 amino acids.

This chain uses TRBV19 with TRBJ2-5; 10 nucleotides line up with TRBD2. The length of the CDR3 is 15 residues. V was clipped by 5 bases and J by 5 bases; unmatched bases: 8. CDR1 is LNHDA and CDR2 is SQIVND in the germline V gene (reference sequence). The CDR3 loop is CASSSERGGRETQYF. The CDR3 DNA follows: TGTGCCAGTAGTTCAGAGCGGGGGGGCCGGGAGACCCAGTACTTC.

This clone showed up just once. The chain employs TRBV4-1 and TRBJ1-2; 9 bases agree with TRBD1. The CDR3 covers 13 residues. CDR1 and CDR2 (germline): MGHRA, YSYEKL. The V gene end was trimmed by 5 bases and the J gene end by 3 bases; junction bases not matched to a gene: 1. The CDR3 nucleotides read TGCGCCAGCAGCGACAGGGGGTACTATGGCTACACCTTC. Protein: CASSDRGYYGYTF.

The chain carries TRBV5-8 and TRBJ1-4; D is unclear. Trimming left V 4 bases short and J 0 bases short, with 13 bases between. The CDR3 contains 16 residues. CDR1 is SGHTS and CDR2 is YDEGEE in the germline V gene. The CDR3 DNA sequence: TGTGCCAGCAGCGGACTAGAGCCTGCAACTAATGAAAAACTGTTTTTT. It translates to CASSGLEPATNEKLFF.

Comment on this clone: Mismatch with germline at one junction end may stem from a read error. V is TRBV7-2 and J is TRBJ2-1; no reliable D call. Germline V gene sequence: CDR1 SGHTA, CDR2 FQGNSA. The CDR3 covers 13 residues. CDR3 coding DNA: TGTGCCAGCAGACTCCATCCCATTCCATACCCGATCTTC. Translation gives CASRLHPIPYPIF.

The chain recombines TRBV7-2 with TRBJ1-5; 7 nucleotides agree with TRBD1. CDR1 is SGHTA, CDR2 FQGNSA, per germline. The CDR3 length is 16 residues. The V gene end was trimmed by 5 bases and the J gene end by 5 bases; junction bases not matched to a gene: 12. The CDR3 protein is CASSPSATGMDQPQHF. For the CDR3, the DNA is TGTGCCAGCAGCCCCTCCGCGACAGGGATGGATCAGCCCCAGCATTTT.

A single count supports this clone. The chain has TRBV6-5 and TRBJ2-5, with a possible D match to TRBD1 (5 bases). The J call is uncertain, as TRBJ2-7 better fits the DNA end. CDR3 length: 13 amino acids. From germline, CDR1 is MNHEY and CDR2 SVGAGI. The chain's CDR3 is CASRGRGLIEQYF. CDR3 in DNA: TGTGCCAGCAGGGGGCGAGGCCTGATCGAGCAGTACTTC.

The chain employs TRBV4-1 and TRBJ2-4, with D perhaps TRBD2 (6 bases). Germline lookup yields CDR1 MGHRA and CDR2 YSYEKL. V lost 4 bases and J 2 bases, leaving 24 bases between the germline ends. There are 19 residues in the CDR3. The CDR3 nucleotides read TGCGCCAGCAGCCGACAAGGACCGGGACTCGAGAGGACCAAAAACATTCAGTACTTC. This codes for CASSRQGPGLERTKNIQYF.

The DNA for the CDR3 is TGTGCCAGCAGCAACCAGGGTATCGAGCAGTACTTC. This encodes CASSNQGIEQYF. The chain employs TRBV7-9 and TRBJ2-7, with TRBD1 as a possible D gene (5 bases). The germline V and J ends were trimmed by 5 bases and 6 bases, with 11 bases remaining between them. CDR3 length equals 12 residues. The V gene's germline CDR1 is SEHNR and CDR2 FQNEAQ (reference sequence).

As regards this clone: Germline and junction disagree at one end, which may indicate a read error. The chain joins TRBV5-6 to TRBJ2-1; 12 bases agree with TRBD2. Germline lookup yields CDR1 SGHDT and CDR2 YYEEEE. The CDR3 length is 12 residues. The CDR3 DNA follows: TGTGCCAGCAGCTTGTCTAGCGGGGGGGTAATCTTC. It codes for CASSLSSGGVIF. Drawing the rest from reference TRBV5-6 and TRBJ2-1, the complete variable domain is DAGVTQSPTHLIKTRGQQVTLRCSPKSGHDTVSWYQQALGQGPQFIFQYYEEEERQRGNFPDRFSGHQFPNYSSELNVNALLLGDSALYLCASSLSSGGVIFGPGTRLTVL.

The CDR3 region has the DNA TGTGCCAGCAGTAGCGGGAGGGGTCCTAGCAATGAGCAGTTCTTC. This translates into CASSSGRGPSNEQFF. This chain links TRBV6-5 with TRBJ2-1; 10 positions match TRBD2. CDR3 length equals 15 residues. Germline lookup yields CDR1 MNHEY and CDR2 SVGAGI. Unmatched junction bases numbered 7, after V lost 5 bases and J lost 6 bases.

The chain combines TRBV19 with TRBJ2-1; a possible D gene is TRBD1 (6 bases). Trimming pared 4 bases from V and 8 bases from J, leaving 21 bases between. From germline, CDR1 is LNHDA and CDR2 SQIVND (reference sequence). This CDR3 has 16 residues. CDR3 amino acids: CASSTPGTRLFYEQFF. The DNA of the CDR3 is TGTGCCAGTAGTACCCCCGGGACAAGGCTCTTCTATGAGCAGTTCTTC.

The J gene is TRBJ1-4, the V gene TRBV30; a weak D match, TRBD1 (6 bases). In germline, CDR1 is GTSNPN, CDR2 SVGIG (reference sequence). Between the trimmed V and J ends, which lost 5 bases and 0 bases, there was a span of 10 bases. CDR3 length equals 14 residues. CDR3 bases: TGTGCCTGGGCAGGACAGTCAACTAATGAAAAACTGTTTTTT. It specifies CAWAGQSTNEKLFF.

The genes are TRBV4-1 and TRBJ2-3; 10 bases are shared with TRBD2. After removal of 0 bases from V and 4 bases from J, the junction contained 4 bases not matched to a gene. Germline V gene sequence: CDR1 MGHRA, CDR2 YSYEKL. The CDR3 covers 16 residues. The CDR3 spells CASSQESGGEADTQYF. In DNA, the CDR3 is TGCGCCAGCAGCCAAGAAAGCGGGGGGGAAGCAGATACGCAGTATTTT.

The chain is built from TRBV6-5 and TRBJ1-6; D gene uncertain. CDR3 length equals 14 residues. V lost 4 bases and J 6 bases, leaving 10 bases between the germline ends. Germline V gene lookup returns CDR1 MNHEY and CDR2 SVGAGI. Here the CDR3 reads CASSLIPGNSPLHF. The CDR3 DNA follows: TGTGCCAGCAGTTTGATTCCCGGTAATTCACCCCTCCACTTT.

This clone has more than one count but fewer than ten. The chain couples TRBV6-1 to TRBJ2-1; possible D gene TRBD2, 5 bases. This CDR3 contains 13 residues. Germline values: CDR1 MNHNS, CDR2 SASEGT. V was trimmed by 9 bases and J by 10 bases, leaving 19 bases between them. CDR3 region: CASGLEARPEQFF. CDR3 in DNA: TGTGCCAGTGGACTCGAAGCACGGCCGGAGCAGTTCTTC.

This clone was seen more than once but under ten times. The genes are TRBV19 and TRBJ2-3; weak D call: TRBD2 (6 bases). This CDR3 is 14 amino acids long. V was clipped by 9 bases and J by 3 bases, with 16 bases between them. CDR1 LNHDA and CDR2 SQIVND come from the germline V gene (reference sequence). CDR3 DNA: TGTGCCAGCAAAGCGGGTTACCAAACAGATACGCAGTATTTT. Translated: CASKAGYQTDTQYF.

V is TRBV5-6 and J is TRBJ2-5, with 10 bases fitting TRBD2. The CDR3 consists of 16 residues. Germline CDR1 and CDR2: SGHDT and YYEEEE. V dropped 1 base and J dropped 5; count of bases not matched to a gene: 8. The CDR3 DNA reads TGTGCCAGCAGCTTGTGGGCTAGCGGGGGATTGGAGACCCAGTACTTC. Residues: CASSLWASGGLETQYF.

V usage is TRBV5-4 and J usage is TRBJ1-1; tentative D call: TRBD1 (5 bases). The CDR3 is made up of 16 amino acids. Germline assignment: CDR1 SGHNT and CDR2 YYREEE (reference sequence). Trimming took off 1 base at V and 0 bases at J, with 13 bases between the two ends. The CDR3 spells CASSLHHGGLNTEAFF. The DNA for the CDR3 is TGTGCCAGCAGCTTGCATCACGGGGGGTTGAACACTGAAGCTTTCTTT.

Comments on this clone: This is likely a read error, given that the CDR3 carries no conserved phenylalanine or tryptophan at its end. The V gene is TRBV10-2, the J gene TRBJ1-1; a weak D match, TRBD1 (6 bases). Trimming removed 7 bases at V and 6 bases at J, with 15 bases between. CDR1 is WSHSY and CDR2 is SAAADI in the germline V gene. This CDR3 has 13 amino acids. The CDR3 region has the DNA TGCGCCAGCAAATCTAGCAGGGGCTCTGAAGCTTTCGTT. Translating gives CASKSSRGSEAFV.

V is TRBV11-2 and J is TRBJ2-1; 14 positions match TRBD2. Trimming cost V 1 base and J 7 bases; bases outside gene matches: 9. The CDR3 runs 18 residues. CDR1 is SGHAT, CDR2 FQNNGV, per germline. The CDR3 loop is CASSLVGLGLAGENEQFF. CDR3 in DNA: TGTGCCAGCAGCTTAGTGGGTCTGGGACTAGCGGGAGAGAATGAGCAGTTCTTC.

V gene TRBV5-1 combines with J gene TRBJ2-4; 7 nucleotides match TRBD1. Losses at the gene ends were 4 bases for V and 8 bases for J; bases not matched to a gene: 15. The CDR3 totals 16 residues. The germline gives CDR1 SGHRS, CDR2 YFSETQ. CDR3 sequence reads: CASSPKDREFGDIQYF. The CDR3 DNA follows: TGCGCCAGCAGCCCTAAAGACAGGGAGTTTGGAGACATTCAGTACTTC.

This chain connects TRBV29-1 to TRBJ2-2, with no clear D. V lost 3 bases to trimming and J lost 8 bases, with 7 bases between them. The CDR3 has 11 amino acids. Germline lookup yields CDR1 SQVTM and CDR2 ANQGSEA. The CDR3 spells CSVDGAGELFF. The CDR3 nucleotides read TGCAGCGTTGATGGAGCAGGGGAGCTGTTTTTT.

This clone was counted only a few times. The chain links TRBV19 to TRBJ1-5, with a possible D match to TRBD1 (5 bases). The CDR3 runs to 12 residues. CDR1 LNHDA and CDR2 SQIVND come from the germline V gene (reference sequence). Trimming removed 10 bases from V and 5 bases from J, with 12 bases in between. The DNA for the CDR3 is TGTGCCACCTGGGGGGGTGATCAGCCCCAGCATTTT. Amino acid sequence: CATWGGDQPQHF.

The chain is built from TRBV5-5 and TRBJ2-7, with D perhaps TRBD2 (6 bases). CDR1 is SGHKS, CDR2 YYEKEE, per germline (reference sequence). Trimming took off 0 bases at V and 4 bases at J, with 14 bases between the two ends. The CDR3 is 15 residues long. The CDR3: CASSLGLAGLYEQYF. The CDR3 bases are TGTGCCAGCAGCTTGGGGTTGGCGGGATTGTACGAGCAGTACTTC.

The chain joins TRBV6-5 to TRBJ1-1; TRBD1 might be the D (6 bases). CDR1 MNHEY and CDR2 SVGAGI come from the germline V gene. V lost 7 bases to trimming and J lost 0 bases, with 15 bases between them. CDR3 length: 15 residues. For the CDR3, the DNA is TGTGCCAGCAAAAAGGGGGAGCGTCTGAACACTGAAGCTTTCTTT. Its protein product is CASKKGERLNTEAFF.

A word on this clone: Compared with germline, one end of the junction differs, possibly owing to a read error. V is TRBV10-3 and J is TRBJ1-2; 9 nucleotides match TRBD1. The V gene's germline CDR1 is ENHRY and CDR2 SYGVKD. The CDR3 is 18 amino acids. The CDR3 here is CAISETRTGDTSKYGYTF. The CDR3 region has the DNA TGTGCCATCAGTGAGACACGGACAGGGGACACCTCTAAATATGGCTACACCTTC.